This T cell receptor beta chain was documented in a study of blood T cell repertoires in COVID-19. Study-wide background: Samples representing acute and convalescent COVID-19 were sourced from the United States, Italy and Spain. Nucleic acid was either cDNA or gDNA, and it came from T cells, B-cell-depleted T cells, or PBMCs.

Study processing details: Quantification of nucleated cells was approximated via reference gene primer amplification. The table came from immunoSEQ multiplex PCR; TCRdb's copy has only in-frame clones and leaves some out. The DNA was the basis for D and trimming; V, J and clone size are from that table. Seen here are about 170,000 clones, approximately 90% observed once, and the top ten hold under 30%. In germline, CDR1 is GTSNPN, CDR2 SVGIG (reference sequence). CDR3 length: 15 amino acids. With 0 bases removed from V and 1 base from J, the gap between germline ends came to 12 bases. Sample: peripheral blood. The gene calls are TRBV30 and TRBJ1-1; D gene unclear. The receptor was derived from a man between 60 and 75 years old with acute or convalescent COVID-19. CDR3 bases: TGTGCCTGGAGTGTAAGATCTGGGCCGAACACTGAAGCTTTCTTT. Translation: CAWSVRSGPNTEAFF.